In this sample, the clone carrying this T cell receptor (beta chain) turned up once. As yet, its antigen is unknown. Profiled with immunoSEQ multiplex PCR; TCRdb holds only in-frame clones, not every one. The sample records 410,000 or so clones, around 92% being singletons. This record belongs to a study of Ad26.COV2.S vaccination and SARS-CoV-2 variants. Across the study: Of the COV1001 trial arms, the Ad26.COV2.S arm included the donor.

The treatment denotes: some 19 received Ad26.COV2.S at low or high dose, single or two shots; several received placebo; per-sample allocation not given. After the first vaccine or placebo injection, samples were drawn on day 63. The shot given was an Ad26 vector that makes Wuhan-strain SARS-CoV-2 spike. General study points: Researchers reported similar non-spike TCR breadth in vaccine and placebo recipients. Total T cell responses, in the TCR breadth and depth analyses, may have been underestimated.

The clonotype comes from a person aged 18-65 years who received the Ad26.COV2.S COVID-19 vaccine or a placebo. The source was peripheral blood, collected in a trial of Ad26.COV2.S vaccine versus placebo.

CDR3 bases: TGTGCCAGCTCACCGGGACACGGTAATGAAAAACTGTTTTTT. Amino acids: CASSPGHGNEKLFF. The chain couples TRBV18 to TRBJ1-4; possible D gene TRBD1, 6 bases. The V end was cut by 3 bases, the J end by 4 bases, with 9 bases between. Looked up from germline, CDR1 is KGHSH and CDR2 is LQKENI. CDR3 length: 14 residues.